A single sample is the source of the 32 T cell receptor beta chains below, sequenced in a study of blood T cell repertoires in COVID-19. Only in-frame clones appear in the TCRdb table, and some are missing; sequencing was by immunoSEQ multiplex PCR. The table includes about 270,000 clones, roughly nine tenths detected once. Sequenced input: peripheral blood. The origin of the receptors is a woman aged 60-75 years who had recovered from COVID-19.

The chain links TRBV27 to TRBJ1-4, with D perhaps matching TRBD1 (5 bases). There are 16 residues in the CDR3. Germline values: CDR1 MNHEY, CDR2 SMNVEV (reference sequence). V shed 4 bases and J shed 3 bases, with 15 bases lying between them. The CDR3 DNA reads TGTGCCAGCAGTTGGGGCAGCGCCGCGTCTAATGAAAAACTGTTTTTT. Residues: CASSWGSAASNEKLFF.

CDR3 protein: CASSFRGIETQYF. DNA for the CDR3: TGTGCCAGCAGCTTTAGGGGGATAGAGACCCAGTACTTC. The chain employs TRBV5-4 and TRBJ2-5, with D perhaps matching TRBD1 (6 bases). CDR1 and CDR2 (germline): SGHNT, YYREEE (reference sequence). The CDR3 has 13 amino acids. V was trimmed by 2 bases and J by 4 bases, leaving 9 bases between them.

The chain carries TRBV19 and TRBJ1-3; 9 positions agree with TRBD1. The CDR3 is 16 residues long. V trimming: 5 bases; J trimming: 3 bases; junction bases outside the gene matches: 8. Germline CDR1 and CDR2: LNHDA and SQIVND (reference sequence). The CDR3 sequence: CASSPGTGNIGNTIYF. The CDR3 DNA is TGTGCCAGTAGTCCCGGGACAGGGAATATTGGAAACACCATATATTTT.

This chain joins TRBV18 and TRBJ2-5, with D maybe TRBD2 (6 bases). Trimming stripped 2 bases from V and 4 bases from J, with 17 bases between. Germline CDR1 reads KGHSH; CDR2 reads LQKENI. This CDR3 contains 16 residues. For the CDR3, the DNA is TGTGCCAGCTCACCAATTATTTTGCGGGGCGTAGAGACCCAGTACTTC. This gives the protein CASSPIILRGVETQYF.

The V and J genes are TRBV27 and TRBJ1-6; D may be TRBD1 (5 bases). V gave up 6 bases and J gave up 4 bases, with 16 bases separating them. Germline CDR1 reads MNHEY; CDR2 reads SMNVEV (reference sequence). CDR3 length: 16 amino acids. The CDR3 loop reads CASSSLRQTYNSPLHF. CDR3 in DNA: TGTGCCAGCAGCTCCTTAAGACAGACTTATAATTCACCCCTCCACTTT.

Only one count was recorded for this clone. The V gene is TRBV19, the J gene TRBJ1-4; D not certain. The CDR3 length is 15 residues. The germline gives CDR1 LNHDA, CDR2 SQIVND (reference sequence). The germline V and J ends were trimmed by 6 bases and 2 bases, with 13 bases remaining between them. DNA for the CDR3: TGTGCCAGTAGCACCGGGGTTCTGACTAATGAAAAACTGTTTTTT. This gives the protein CASSTGVLTNEKLFF.

This rearrangement joins TRBV5-6 to TRBJ2-3; 12 bases map to TRBD2. The germline V gene has CDR1 SGHDT and CDR2 YYEEEE. This CDR3 comprises 16 residues. J lost 7 bases, V lost 0 bases, and 6 bases had no gene match. The CDR3, as DNA: TGTGCCAGCAGCTTGGCTAGCGGGGGGGCATCATATACGCAGTATTTT. This translates into CASSLASGGASYTQYF.

The rearrangement uses TRBV5-1 and TRBJ2-1, with 7 nucleotides matching TRBD2. There are 20 residues in the CDR3. Germline loops: CDR1 SGHRS, CDR2 YFSETQ. J lost 1 base, V lost 4 bases, and 20 bases had no gene match. The CDR3 sequence is CASSLGPFERGLLSYNEQFF. The CDR3 region has the DNA TGCGCCAGCAGCCTGGGGCCGTTCGAGCGGGGCCTCTTGTCCTACAATGAGCAGTTCTTC.

The chain has TRBV5-1 and TRBJ2-3, with 7 bases identical to TRBD2. Trimming removed 0 bases from V and 2 bases from J; junction bases left unmatched: 6. There are 16 residues in the CDR3. Germline CDR1 reads SGHRS; CDR2 reads YFSETQ. The CDR3 loop is CASSLDGGGATDTQYF. In DNA form, the CDR3 reads TGCGCCAGCAGCTTGGATGGCGGGGGAGCCACAGATACGCAGTATTTT.

The chain has TRBV5-1 and TRBJ2-1, with D perhaps matching TRBD2 (6 bases). Germline CDR1 SGHRS, CDR2 YFSETQ. The CDR3 consists of 14 residues. Trimming took off 4 bases at V and 4 bases at J, with 12 bases between the two ends. The CDR3 DNA follows: TGCGCCAGCAGCGGCGGGACCGAGTACAATGAGCAGTTCTTC. Translating gives CASSGGTEYNEQFF.

The V gene is TRBV7-3, the J gene TRBJ1-3; D ambiguous. From germline, CDR1 is SGHTA and CDR2 FQGTGA. This CDR3 spans 15 amino acids. Trimming left V 4 bases short and J 0 bases short, with 10 bases between. CDR3 sequence (DNA): TGTGCCAGCAGCTCAGACCGGAGCTCTGGAAACACCATATATTTT. Translation: CASSSDRSSGNTIYF.

The chain uses TRBV20-1 and TRBJ2-2, with D unresolved. This CDR3 has 13 amino acids. The germline V gene encodes CDR1 DFQATT and CDR2 SNEGSKA (reference sequence). The V and J ends lost 3 bases and 0 bases respectively, with 5 bases between them. The CDR3 nucleotides read TGCAGTGCTAGTGGAGCGAACACCGGGGAGCTGTTTTTT. This translates into CSASGANTGELFF.

The chain couples TRBV9 to TRBJ2-7; weak D call: TRBD2 (7 bases). The CDR3 has 13 residues. Germline V gene data show CDR1 as SGDLS and CDR2 as YYNGEE. The CDR3, as DNA: TGTCACCCGGGGGGCCGGAGCTCCTACGAGCAGTACTTC. It yields the protein CHPGGRSSYEQYF.

The V gene is TRBV9, the J gene TRBJ2-1, with TRBD2 matching over 10 bases. J gave up 5 bases and V 3 bases, and 5 bases lay outside the gene matches. Germline CDR1 reads SGDLS; CDR2 reads YYNGEE. The CDR3 sequence is 15 residues long. The CDR3 DNA reads as TGTGCCAGCAGCGAGGTTAGCGGGGGGAACAATGAGCAGTTCTTC. This gives the protein CASSEVSGGNNEQFF.

The J gene is TRBJ2-1, the V gene TRBV7-3; 8 nucleotides align to TRBD1. The germline V gene encodes CDR1 SGHTA and CDR2 FQGTGA. The CDR3 runs to 15 residues. The junction had 7 bases not matched to a gene; V was cut back by 5 bases and J by 4 bases. As DNA, the CDR3 is TGTGCCAGCAGCCCCTCGGGACAGGCTTACAATGAGCAGTTCTTC. Protein product: CASSPSGQAYNEQFF.

The gene calls are TRBV11-2 and TRBJ2-3, with D tentatively TRBD2 (6 bases). V lost 3 bases, J lost 2 bases, and 9 bases lay in between. The CDR3 is made up of 14 amino acids. Germline CDR1 and CDR2: SGHAT and FQNNGV. The CDR3 sequence: CASSLSGLTDTQYF. The CDR3 nucleotides are TGTGCCAGCAGCTTGAGCGGGCTCACAGATACGCAGTATTTT.

The chain recombines TRBV5-6 with TRBJ2-7, with 11 bases identical to TRBD1. The CDR3 has 16 amino acids. The V gene's germline CDR1 is SGHDT and CDR2 YYEEEE. Unmatched junction bases numbered 9, after V lost 4 bases and J lost 3 bases. CDR3 DNA sequence: TGTGCCAGCAGCCCGGGGACCGGGACAGGGGGCTACGAGCAGTACTTC. This gives the protein CASSPGTGTGGYEQYF. Full variable domain (outside the CDR3, taken from reference TRBV5-6 and TRBJ2-7): DAGVTQSPTHLIKTRGQQVTLRCSPKSGHDTVSWYQQALGQGPQFIFQYYEEEERQRGNFPDRFSGHQFPNYSSELNVNALLLGDSALYLCASSPGTGTGGYEQYFGPGTRLTVT.

This rearrangement joins TRBV14 to TRBJ1-1; D is uncertain. V dropped 1 base and J dropped 4 bases, with 13 bases sitting between them. The germline V gene encodes CDR1 SGHDN and CDR2 FVKESK. The CDR3 is made up of 15 amino acids. CDR3 region: CASSQVPLRGTEAFF. The DNA for the CDR3 is TGTGCCAGCAGCCAAGTTCCACTCAGAGGCACTGAAGCTTTCTTT.

This sequence joins TRBV7-3 and TRBJ2-1, with TRBD2 matching 10 bases. Unmatched junction bases numbered 5, after V lost 3 bases and J lost 6 bases. From germline, CDR1 is SGHTA and CDR2 FQGTGA. The CDR3 has 15 residues. The CDR3 nucleotides read TGTGCCAGCAGCTTCGTAGCGGGGGGCCTCAATGAGCAGTTCTTC. It encodes CASSFVAGGLNEQFF.

The chain carries TRBV9 and TRBJ2-5; perhaps TRBD2 as D (7 bases). CDR1 is SGDLS, CDR2 YYNGEE, per germline. CDR3 length: 14 residues. V was clipped by 2 bases and J by 5 bases, with 13 bases between them. The CDR3 here is CASSVAGAGETQYF. CDR3 DNA: TGTGCCAGCAGCGTGGCGGGGGCGGGGGAGACCCAGTACTTC.

The rearrangement joins TRBV10-1 to TRBJ1-5, with D hard to call. CDR1 WNHNN and CDR2 SYGVQD come from the germline V gene (reference sequence). The CDR3 covers 16 residues. The germline V and J ends were trimmed by 8 bases and 11 bases, with 28 bases remaining between them. CDR3 nucleotide sequence: TGCGCCAGCCACTCGAGGTCGGGTGGAGGAATTCTGGCCCAGCATTTT. This translates into CASHSRSGGGILAQHF.

The chain links TRBV18 to TRBJ2-5; perhaps TRBD2 as D (5 bases). V was cut by 4 bases and J by 1 base, with 22 bases left in between. The CDR3 has 18 residues. From germline, CDR1 is KGHSH and CDR2 LQKENI. CDR3 protein: CASSLLSAAGGSQETQYF. The CDR3 DNA reads TGTGCCAGCTCACTCCTCAGCGCGGCGGGTGGAAGCCAAGAGACCCAGTACTTC.

CDR3 residues: CATSTGAGSGNTIYF. In DNA form, the CDR3 reads TGTGCCACCTCAACAGGGGCCGGGTCTGGAAACACCATATATTTT. The V call is TRBV5-6, the J call TRBJ1-3; the match to TRBD1 covers 7 bases. CDR1 SGHDT and CDR2 YYEEEE come from the germline V gene. V lost 9 bases, J lost 1 base, and 10 bases stayed unmatched. The CDR3 is 15 residues long.

This clone was observed a few times. The rearrangement uses TRBV19 and TRBJ2-2, with D perhaps TRBD1 (7 bases). V gave up 6 bases and J gave up 2 bases, with 16 bases separating them. CDR3 size: 16 residues. Germline V lookup: CDR1 LNHDA, CDR2 SQIVND (reference sequence). CDR3 nucleotide sequence: TGTGCCAGTAGAATCCGACAGGGAGGAAACACCGGGGAGCTGTTTTTT. Amino acids: CASRIRQGGNTGELFF. The full variable domain, with the rest looked up from reference TRBV19 and TRBJ2-2, is DGGITQSPKYLFRKEGQNVTLSCEQNLNHDAMYWYRQDPGQGLRLIYYSQIVNDFQKGDIAEGYSVSREKKESFPLTVTSAQKNPTAFYLCASRIRQGGNTGELFFGEGSRLTVL.

The chain carries TRBV2 and TRBJ2-5; perhaps TRBD2 as D (6 bases). The CDR3 is 15 residues long. Per germline, CDR1 SNHLY and CDR2 FYNNEI. Deletions cut 7 bases from V and 7 bases from J, with 22 bases between. CDR3 DNA sequence: TGTGCCAGCATCTTTTACTTGGAGGGGTCTGGGACCCAGTACTTC. Its protein product is CASIFYLEGSGTQYF.

The CDR3 loop is CASSFQKITQNPNYGYTF. As DNA, the CDR3 is TGTGCCAGCAGTTTTCAGAAGATAACGCAGAATCCTAACTATGGCTACACCTTC. J is TRBJ1-2 and V is TRBV28, with unresolved D. Trimming removed 3 bases at V and 0 bases at J, with 20 bases between. The CDR3 spans 18 residues. Looked up from germline, CDR1 is MDHEN and CDR2 is SYDVKM.

This rearrangement joins TRBV5-5 to TRBJ2-7; 10 bases map to TRBD1. Germline CDR1 SGHKS, CDR2 YYEKEE (reference sequence). The CDR3 consists of 15 residues. V shed 2 bases, J shed 5 bases, and the junction held 7 bases outside the gene matches. The CDR3 DNA reads TGTGCCAGCAGCTTCCCGACAGGGGGCAAAGACGAGCAGTACTTC. Translated, it gives CASSFPTGGKDEQYF. Drawing the rest from reference TRBV5-5 and TRBJ2-7, the complete variable domain is DAGVTQSPTHLIKTRGQQVTLRCSPISGHKSVSWYQQVLGQGPQFIFQYYEKEERGRGNFPDRFSARQFPNYSSELNVNALLLGDSALYLCASSFPTGGKDEQYFGPGTRLTVT.

This clone occurred once. The rearrangement joins TRBV28 to TRBJ2-1; tentative D call: TRBD1 (5 bases). Trimming took off 5 bases at V and 4 bases at J, with 15 bases between the two ends. CDR1 and CDR2 (germline): MDHEN, SYDVKM. The CDR3 is 15 amino acids. The CDR3 region is CASSQQAGIYNEQFF. CDR3 DNA sequence: TGTGCCAGCAGTCAACAGGCAGGTATTTACAATGAGCAGTTCTTC.

The V call is TRBV19, the J call TRBJ1-5; a weak D match, TRBD1 (5 bases). Germline V gives CDR1 LNHDA, CDR2 SQIVND (reference sequence). This CDR3 has 14 amino acids. The V end lost 5 bases, the J end lost 6 bases, and 14 bases lay between the germline ends. CDR3 sequence reads: CASSSGRESQPQHF. CDR3 sequence (DNA): TGTGCCAGTAGTTCGGGCAGGGAAAGTCAGCCCCAGCATTTT.

This clone was detected once. The gene calls are TRBV7-2 and TRBJ2-7; 12 bases map to TRBD2. The CDR3 has 18 residues. Per germline, CDR1 SGHTA and CDR2 FQGNSA. Germline trimming cut 0 bases from V and 3 bases from J; bases unmatched to any gene: 9. The CDR3 nucleotides are TGTGCCAGCAGCTTAGCGCGGACTAGCGGGGCCGGGCACTACGAGCAGTACTTC. It specifies CASSLARTSGAGHYEQYF.

V gene TRBV11-2 combines with J gene TRBJ1-1; D ambiguous. V lost 0 bases to trimming and J lost 1 base, with 6 bases between them. The CDR3 spans 14 residues. The germline V gene encodes CDR1 SGHAT and CDR2 FQNNGV. CDR3 sequence (DNA): TGTGCCAGCAGCTTAGAGAGACAGAACACTGAAGCTTTCTTT. It yields the protein CASSLERQNTEAFF.

This rearrangement joins TRBV5-1 to TRBJ1-4, with TRBD1 matching over 8 bases. Germline-derived CDR1 and CDR2 are SGHRS and YFSETQ. CDR3 length: 15 amino acids. The V gene end was trimmed by 0 bases and the J gene end by 6 bases; junction bases not matched to a gene: 4. CDR3 loop: CASSLGTGLYEKLFF. The CDR3 DNA reads TGCGCCAGCAGCTTGGGGACAGGGTTATATGAAAAACTGTTTTTT.